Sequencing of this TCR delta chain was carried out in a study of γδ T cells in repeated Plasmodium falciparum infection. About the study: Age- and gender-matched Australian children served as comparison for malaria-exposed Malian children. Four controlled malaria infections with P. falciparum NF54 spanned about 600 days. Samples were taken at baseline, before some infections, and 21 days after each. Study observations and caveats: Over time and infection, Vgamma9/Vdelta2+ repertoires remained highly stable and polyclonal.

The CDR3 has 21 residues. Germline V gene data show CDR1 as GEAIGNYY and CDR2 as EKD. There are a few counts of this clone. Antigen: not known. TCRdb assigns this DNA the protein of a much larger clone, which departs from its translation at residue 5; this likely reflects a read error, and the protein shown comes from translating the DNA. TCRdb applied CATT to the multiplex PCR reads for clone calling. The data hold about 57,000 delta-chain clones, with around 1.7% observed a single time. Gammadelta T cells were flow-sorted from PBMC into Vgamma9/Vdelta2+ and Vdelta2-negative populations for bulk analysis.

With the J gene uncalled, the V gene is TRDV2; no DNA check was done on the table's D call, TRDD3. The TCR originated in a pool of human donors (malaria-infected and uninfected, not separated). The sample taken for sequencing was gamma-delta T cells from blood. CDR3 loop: CACDIDNWGIRVLPITPPRIF. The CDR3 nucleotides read TGTGCCTGTGACATCGACAACTGGGGGATACGCGTCTTACCAATCACACCCCCTCGGATCTTT.